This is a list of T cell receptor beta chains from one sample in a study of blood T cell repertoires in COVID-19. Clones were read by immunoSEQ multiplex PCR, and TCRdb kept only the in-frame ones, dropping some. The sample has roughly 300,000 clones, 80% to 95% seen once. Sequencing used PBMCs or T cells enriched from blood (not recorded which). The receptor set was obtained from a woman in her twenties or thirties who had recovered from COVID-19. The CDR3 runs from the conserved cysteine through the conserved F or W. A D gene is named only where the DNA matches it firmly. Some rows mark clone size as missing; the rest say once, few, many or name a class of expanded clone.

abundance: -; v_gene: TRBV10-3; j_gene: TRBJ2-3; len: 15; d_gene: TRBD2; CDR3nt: TGTGCCATCAGTACCCTAGCGGGAGTAGCCGATACGCAGTATTTT; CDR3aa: CAISTLAGVADTQYF
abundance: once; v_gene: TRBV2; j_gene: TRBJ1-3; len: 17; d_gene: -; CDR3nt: TGTGCCAGCAGTGAAGGCCCCGTAGGGGGTACTGGAAACACCATATATTTT; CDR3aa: CASSEGPVGGTGNTIYF
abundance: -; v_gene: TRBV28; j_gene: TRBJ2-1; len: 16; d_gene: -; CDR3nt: TGTGCCAGCAGTTTATCTGGCGGGACCACCTACAATGAGCAGTTCTTC; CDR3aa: CASSLSGGTTYNEQFF
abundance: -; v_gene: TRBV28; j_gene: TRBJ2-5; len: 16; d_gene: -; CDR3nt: TGTGCCAGCAGTTTGGCCTGGCAGGACAGCACGGGGTCCCAGTACTTC; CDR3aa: CASSLAWQDSTGSQYF
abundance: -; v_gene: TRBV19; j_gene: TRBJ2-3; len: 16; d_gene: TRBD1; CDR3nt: TGTGCCAGTAGTATGGTGGTGACAGGGAGCACAGATACGCAGTATTTT; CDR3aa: CASSMVVTGSTDTQYF
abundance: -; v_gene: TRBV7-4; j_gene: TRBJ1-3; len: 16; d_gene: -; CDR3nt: TGTGCCAGCGACAAGGTGGGCTCCTGCTCTGGAAACACCATATATTTT; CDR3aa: CASDKVGSCSGNTIYF
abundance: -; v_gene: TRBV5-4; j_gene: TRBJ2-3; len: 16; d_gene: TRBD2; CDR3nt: TGTGCCAGCAGCTTGGGACTAGCGGGAGGATCAGATACGCAGTATTTT; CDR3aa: CASSLGLAGGSDTQYF
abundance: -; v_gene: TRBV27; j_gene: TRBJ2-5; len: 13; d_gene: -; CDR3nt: TGTGCCAGCAGTTTATCCCGGAGAGAGACCCAGTACTTC; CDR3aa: CASSLSRRETQYF
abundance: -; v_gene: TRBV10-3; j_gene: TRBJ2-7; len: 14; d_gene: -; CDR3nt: TGTGCCATCACCGCTAGCTTCGATTCCTACGAGCAGTACTTC; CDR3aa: CAITASFDSYEQYF
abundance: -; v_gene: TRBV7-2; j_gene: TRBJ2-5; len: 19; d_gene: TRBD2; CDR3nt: TGTGCCAGCAGCCTGAATTGGGGACTAGCGGGAGGGCCTGGGAAGACCCAGTACTTC; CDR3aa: CASSLNWGLAGGPGKTQYF
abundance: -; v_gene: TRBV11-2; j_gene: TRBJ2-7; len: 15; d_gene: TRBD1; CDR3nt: TGTGCCAGCAGCTTACGTTACAGGGGAAGAGACGAGCAGTACTTC; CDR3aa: CASSLRYRGRDEQYF
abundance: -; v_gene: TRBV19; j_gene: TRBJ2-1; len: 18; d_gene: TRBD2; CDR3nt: TGTGCCAGTAGTATACTAATTGGGACTAGCGGGAGTTTTAATGAGCAGTTCTTC; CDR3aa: CASSILIGTSGSFNEQFF
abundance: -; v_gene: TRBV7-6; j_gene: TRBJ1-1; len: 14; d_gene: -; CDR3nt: TGTGCCAGCAGCTTAACTCCGGGGAACACTGAAGCTTTCTTT; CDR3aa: CASSLTPGNTEAFF
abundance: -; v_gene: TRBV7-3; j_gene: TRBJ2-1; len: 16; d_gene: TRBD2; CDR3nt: TGTGCCAGCAGCTTAACGGGCAGCGGGAGGGGGAATGAGCAGTTCTTC; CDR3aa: CASSLTGSGRGNEQFF
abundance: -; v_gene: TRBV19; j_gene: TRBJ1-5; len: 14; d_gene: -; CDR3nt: TGTGCCAGTAGTCCCTACTTACAGGGCCAGCCCCAGCATTTT; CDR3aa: CASSPYLQGQPQHF
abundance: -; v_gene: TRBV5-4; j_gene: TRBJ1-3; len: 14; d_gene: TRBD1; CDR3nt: TGTGCCAGCAGCTTTGGACAGGGTCGTAACACCATATATTTT; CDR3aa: CASSFGQGRNTIYF
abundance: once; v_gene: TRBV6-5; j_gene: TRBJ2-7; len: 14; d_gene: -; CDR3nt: TGTGCCAGCAGCCGCGGGCTAGCGTCGGACGAGCAGTACTTC; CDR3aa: CASSRGLASDEQYF
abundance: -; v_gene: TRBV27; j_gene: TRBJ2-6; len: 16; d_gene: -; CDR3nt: TGTGCCAGCAGTTTCACAGCAAGGACTGGGGCCAACGTCCTGACTTTC; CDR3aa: CASSFTARTGANVLTF
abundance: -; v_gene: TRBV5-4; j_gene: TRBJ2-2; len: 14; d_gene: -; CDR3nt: TGTGCCAGCAGCTTAAGGGGTCGAACCGGGGAGCTGTTTTTT; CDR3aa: CASSLRGRTGELFF
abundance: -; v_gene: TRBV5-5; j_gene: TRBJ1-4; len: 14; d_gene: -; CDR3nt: TGTGCCATGCAAGACTCACCAACTAATGAAAAACTGTTTTTT; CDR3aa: CAMQDSPTNEKLFF
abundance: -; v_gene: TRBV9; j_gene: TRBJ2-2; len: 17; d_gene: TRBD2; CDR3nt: TGTGCCAGCAGCGTCCCAGGACTAGCGGGAGAATCCGGGGAGCTGTTTTTT; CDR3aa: CASSVPGLAGESGELFF
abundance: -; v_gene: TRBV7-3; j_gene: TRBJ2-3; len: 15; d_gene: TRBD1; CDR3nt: TGTGCCAGCAGCTCTACAGGGGGCTTTACAGATACGCAGTATTTT; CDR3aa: CASSSTGGFTDTQYF
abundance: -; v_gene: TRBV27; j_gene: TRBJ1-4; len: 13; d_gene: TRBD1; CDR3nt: TGTGCCAGCAGGGACAGGGGGCAGGAAAAACTGTTTTTT; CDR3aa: CASRDRGQEKLFF
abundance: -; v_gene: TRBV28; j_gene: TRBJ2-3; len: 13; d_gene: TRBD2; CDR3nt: TGTGCCATCGGCGGGACTAGTTCGGATACGCAGTATTTT; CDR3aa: CAIGGTSSDTQYF
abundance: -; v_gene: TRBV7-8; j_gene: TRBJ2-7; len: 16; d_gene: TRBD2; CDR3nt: TGTGCCAGCAGCTTATTACCTAGCGGGAGCTCAGGCGAGCAGTACTTC; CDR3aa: CASSLLPSGSSGEQYF
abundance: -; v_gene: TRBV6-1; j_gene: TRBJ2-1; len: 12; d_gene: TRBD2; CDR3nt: TGTGCCAGCAGTGAAGCGGGACTAGCGCTGTTCTTC; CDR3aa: CASSEAGLALFF
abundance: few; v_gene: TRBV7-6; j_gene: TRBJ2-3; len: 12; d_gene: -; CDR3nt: TGTGCCAGCAGCTCTAGCACAGATACGCAGTATTTT; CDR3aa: CASSSSTDTQYF
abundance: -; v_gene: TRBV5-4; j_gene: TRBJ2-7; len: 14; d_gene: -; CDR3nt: TGTGCCAGCAGCTTGGATGGGCTAGGAGGCGAGCAGTACTTC; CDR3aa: CASSLDGLGGEQYF
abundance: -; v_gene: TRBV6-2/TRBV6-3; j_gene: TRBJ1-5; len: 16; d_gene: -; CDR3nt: TGTGCCAGCAGTTACCCGAGACAGGTTAGCAATCAGCCCCAGCATTTT; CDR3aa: CASSYPRQVSNQPQHF
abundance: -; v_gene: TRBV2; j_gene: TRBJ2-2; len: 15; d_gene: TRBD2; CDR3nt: TGTGCCAGCAGTGAAGATGCGGGAGGGGCCGGGGAGCTGTTTTTT; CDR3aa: CASSEDAGGAGELFF
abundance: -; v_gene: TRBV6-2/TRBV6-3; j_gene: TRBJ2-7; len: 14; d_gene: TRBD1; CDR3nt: TGTGCCAGCAGCCACGGGACAGGGACCTACGAGCAGTACTTC; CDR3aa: CASSHGTGTYEQYF
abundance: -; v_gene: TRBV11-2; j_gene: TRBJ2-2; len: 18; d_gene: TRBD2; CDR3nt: TGTGCCAGCACGGTAGGGACGGCAGCGGGAGATCGGACCGGGGAGCTGTTTTTT; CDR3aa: CASTVGTAAGDRTGELFF
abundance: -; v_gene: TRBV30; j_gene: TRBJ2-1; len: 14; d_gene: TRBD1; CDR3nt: TGTGCCTGGAGTAGGGCAGGGGGCTTTGGTGAGCAGTTCTTC; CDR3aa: CAWSRAGGFGEQFF
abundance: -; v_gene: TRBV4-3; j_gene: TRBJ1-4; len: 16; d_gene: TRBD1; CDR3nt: TGCGCCAGCAGCCAAGAAGGGGACAGATCTAATGAAAAACTGTTTTTT; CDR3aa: CASSQEGDRSNEKLFF
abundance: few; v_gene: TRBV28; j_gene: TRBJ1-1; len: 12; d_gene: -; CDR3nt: TGTGCCAGCAGTTTGGAACCGGGGGGAGCTTTCTTT; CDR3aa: CASSLEPGGAFF
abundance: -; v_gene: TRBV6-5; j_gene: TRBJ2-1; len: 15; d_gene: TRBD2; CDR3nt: TGTGCCAGCAGTAGGACTAGCGGGAGTTCCTATGAGCAGTTCTTC; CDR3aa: CASSRTSGSSYEQFF
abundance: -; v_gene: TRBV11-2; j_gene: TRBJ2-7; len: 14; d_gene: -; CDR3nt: TGTGCCAGCAGCTCGACAGTCCCTTCCTACGAGCAGTACTTC; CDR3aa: CASSSTVPSYEQYF
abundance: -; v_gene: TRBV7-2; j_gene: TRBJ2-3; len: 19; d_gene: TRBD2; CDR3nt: TGTGCCAGCAGCTTAACCGGGACTAGCGGGAGCCCTAGCACAGATACGCAGTATTTT; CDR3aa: CASSLTGTSGSPSTDTQYF
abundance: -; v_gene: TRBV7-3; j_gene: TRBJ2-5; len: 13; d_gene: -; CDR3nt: TGTGCCAGCAGCATGGGCCCCCGGGAGACCCAGTACTTC; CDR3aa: CASSMGPRETQYF